Listed below are T cell receptor beta chains from one sample, sequenced in a study of cytomegalovirus exposure and HLA in healthy donors. Sequenced by immunoSEQ multiplex PCR; TCRdb stores in-frame clones only, minus some. Among about 160,000 clones listed, just under 80% were seen once. Sequencing used PBMCs. These receptors came from a man in his thirties or forties in good health and CMV-seronegative. The CDR3 runs from the conserved cysteine through the conserved F or W. The order of the fields is V gene, J gene, clone size, D gene, CDR3 DNA, CDR3 protein. A D gene is named only where the DNA matches it firmly. Expanded clones get a size class; other rows say once, few or many, or leave the size out.

v_call: TRBV6-5
j_call: TRBJ1-2
clone_size: NA
d_call: NA
cdr3_nt: TGTGCCAGCAGCTCCCCCGAGGGCTATGGCTACACCTTC
cdr3_aa: CASSSPEGYGYTF

v_call: TRBV5-8
j_call: TRBJ2-5
clone_size: NA
d_call: TRBD1
cdr3_nt: TGTGCCACGAACAGGGGGATCGACCAAGAGACCCAGTACTTC
cdr3_aa: CATNRGIDQETQYF

v_call: TRBV30
j_call: TRBJ2-7
clone_size: NA
d_call: TRBD2
cdr3_nt: TGTGCCTGGAAGGTCGGGACTAGCACGGGCGAGCAGTACTTC
cdr3_aa: CAWKVGTSTGEQYF

v_call: TRBV29-1
j_call: TRBJ2-5
clone_size: NA
d_call: TRBD2
cdr3_nt: TGCAGCGTTGGCCTAGCGGGAGTAGCTTGGCAAGAGACCCAGTACTTC
cdr3_aa: CSVGLAGVAWQETQYF

v_call: TRBV25-1
j_call: TRBJ2-5
clone_size: NA
d_call: NA
cdr3_nt: TGTGCCAGCAGTGAACAACAGGGTGCGGAGACCCAGTACTTC
cdr3_aa: CASSEQQGAETQYF

v_call: TRBV4-3
j_call: TRBJ2-1
clone_size: NA
d_call: NA
cdr3_nt: TGCGCCAGCAGCCCAAGAGGGTGGGCGGGGAGCTCCTACAATGAGCAGTTCTTC
cdr3_aa: CASSPRGWAGSSYNEQFF

v_call: TRBV6-1
j_call: TRBJ2-5
clone_size: NA
d_call: NA
cdr3_nt: TGTGCCAGCAGTGACCGCTCCAGGGGCTTCGAGACCCAGTACTTC
cdr3_aa: CASSDRSRGFETQYF

v_call: TRBV5-1
j_call: TRBJ2-7
clone_size: NA
d_call: TRBD1
cdr3_nt: TGCGCCAGCAGCTTGGAAGGACAGGGGCGCTACGAGCAGTACTTC
cdr3_aa: CASSLEGQGRYEQYF

v_call: TRBV4-1
j_call: TRBJ1-2
clone_size: few
d_call: NA
cdr3_nt: TGCGCCAGCAGCGGCGGCGCACAAGGCGCCAACTATGGCTACACCTTC
cdr3_aa: CASSGGAQGANYGYTF

v_call: TRBV10-3
j_call: TRBJ1-1
clone_size: NA
d_call: NA
cdr3_nt: TGTGCCATCAGTGATCGGCAGGGATTGAACACTGAAGCTTTCTTT
cdr3_aa: CAISDRQGLNTEAFF

v_call: TRBV29-1
j_call: TRBJ1-1
clone_size: once
d_call: NA
cdr3_nt: TGCAGCGTTCCCTCCCTTAACACTGAAGCTTTCTTT
cdr3_aa: CSVPSLNTEAFF

v_call: TRBV30
j_call: TRBJ1-1
clone_size: NA
d_call: TRBD1
cdr3_nt: TGTGCCTGGAGTGTGGCCCCACAGGGGTGGCCTGAAGCTTTCTTT
cdr3_aa: CAWSVAPQGWPEAFF

v_call: TRBV15
j_call: TRBJ2-1
clone_size: NA
d_call: NA
cdr3_nt: TGTGCCACCAGCAGTACAATTTTCTACAATGAGCAGTTCTTC
cdr3_aa: CATSSTIFYNEQFF

v_call: TRBV5-8
j_call: TRBJ2-2
clone_size: NA
d_call: TRBD1
cdr3_nt: TGTGCCAGCAGCGACCCGGGACAGGGCCACGGGGAGCTGTTTTTT
cdr3_aa: CASSDPGQGHGELFF

v_call: TRBV11-3
j_call: TRBJ2-1
clone_size: NA
d_call: NA
cdr3_nt: TGTGCCAGCAGCTTAGGCGGGGTGAGCTCCTACAATGAGCAGTTCTTC
cdr3_aa: CASSLGGVSSYNEQFF

v_call: TRBV29-1
j_call: TRBJ2-1
clone_size: NA
d_call: NA
cdr3_nt: TGCAGCGTTGAAGGGTCCCTAGTCTACAATGAGCAGTTCTTC
cdr3_aa: CSVEGSLVYNEQFF

v_call: TRBV7-3
j_call: TRBJ2-1
clone_size: NA
d_call: NA
cdr3_nt: TGTGCCAGCAGCCAGCGGAGCGGTGAGCAGTTCTTC
cdr3_aa: CASSQRSGEQFF

v_call: TRBV28
j_call: TRBJ1-1
clone_size: NA
d_call: NA
cdr3_nt: TGTGCCAGCAGTACCCTTGACAGTTTTAAAGCTTTCTTT
cdr3_aa: CASSTLDSFKAFF

v_call: TRBV7-8
j_call: TRBJ2-5
clone_size: NA
d_call: NA
cdr3_nt: TGTGCCAGCAGCTTAGCGGCAGGGGAAGAGACCCAGTACTTC
cdr3_aa: CASSLAAGEETQYF

v_call: TRBV7-6
j_call: TRBJ2-2
clone_size: NA
d_call: TRBD2
cdr3_nt: TGTGCCAGCAGCCGGACTAGCGGGAACACCGGGGAGCTGTTTTTT
cdr3_aa: CASSRTSGNTGELFF

v_call: TRBV30
j_call: TRBJ2-5
clone_size: NA
d_call: NA
cdr3_nt: TGTGCCTGGGGTCACATTACAGGGTTGGGAGAGACCCAGTACTTC
cdr3_aa: CAWGHITGLGETQYF

v_call: TRBV20-1
j_call: TRBJ1-1
clone_size: NA
d_call: NA
cdr3_nt: TGCAGTGCTAGGCCGACAGTTGAAGCTTTCTTT
cdr3_aa: CSARPTVEAFF

v_call: TRBV9
j_call: TRBJ2-7
clone_size: NA
d_call: TRBD2
cdr3_nt: TGTGCCAGCAGCGTAACTAGCGGGAGCTACGAGCAGTACTTC
cdr3_aa: CASSVTSGSYEQYF

v_call: TRBV4-3
j_call: TRBJ2-7
clone_size: NA
d_call: TRBD1
cdr3_nt: TGCGCCAGCAGTGGGTCCGGGACAGGGGACCACGAGCAGTACTTC
cdr3_aa: CASSGSGTGDHEQYF

v_call: TRBV27
j_call: TRBJ2-3
clone_size: NA
d_call: TRBD1
cdr3_nt: TGTGCCAGCAGATTCCGGACAGGGACTGCAGATACGCAGTATTTT
cdr3_aa: CASRFRTGTADTQYF

v_call: TRBV9
j_call: TRBJ2-5
clone_size: NA
d_call: NA
cdr3_nt: TGTGCCAGCAGCGCCGGGGGAACAGAGACCCAGTACTTC
cdr3_aa: CASSAGGTETQYF

v_call: TRBV6-5
j_call: TRBJ1-4
clone_size: NA
d_call: NA
cdr3_nt: TGTGCCAGCAGTTCCCCCCCGCTATTAGAGAAACTGTTTTTT
cdr3_aa: CASSSPPLLEKLFF

v_call: TRBV2
j_call: TRBJ1-2
clone_size: NA
d_call: NA
cdr3_nt: TGTGCCAGCAGGGGCCAGGGCGAGTTATATGGCTACACCTTC
cdr3_aa: CASRGQGELYGYTF

v_call: TRBV4-1
j_call: TRBJ2-7
clone_size: few
d_call: NA
cdr3_nt: TGCGCCAGCAGCCAGGAGCTTGGCTACGAGCAGTACTTC
cdr3_aa: CASSQELGYEQYF

v_call: TRBV7-9
j_call: TRBJ2-3
clone_size: NA
d_call: TRBD2
cdr3_nt: TGTGCCAGCAGCTTAGGTCTTGCGGGGGAGCCCACAGATACGCAGTATTTT
cdr3_aa: CASSLGLAGEPTDTQYF

v_call: TRBV5-1
j_call: TRBJ1-5
clone_size: NA
d_call: NA
cdr3_nt: TGCGCCAGCAGCTTCGAGGGTGTGGACAATCAGCCCCAGCATTTT
cdr3_aa: CASSFEGVDNQPQHF

v_call: TRBV6-6
j_call: TRBJ1-1
clone_size: NA
d_call: NA
cdr3_nt: TGTGCCAGCAGTTTGCGTCCCAATCCCGCTGAAGCTTTCTTT
cdr3_aa: CASSLRPNPAEAFF

v_call: TRBV28
j_call: TRBJ2-7
clone_size: NA
d_call: TRBD1
cdr3_nt: TGTGCCAGCAGTCCCCATACGACAGGGAGTTACGAGCAGTACTTC
cdr3_aa: CASSPHTTGSYEQYF

v_call: TRBV28
j_call: TRBJ2-1
clone_size: NA
d_call: TRBD2
cdr3_nt: TGTGCCAGCAGTTCGACGGTGAGGGGAGGGTCTGGGTCGTTCTTC
cdr3_aa: CASSSTVRGGSGSFF

v_call: TRBV5-1
j_call: TRBJ1-2
clone_size: few
d_call: NA
cdr3_nt: TGCGCCAGCAGCTTGGAACAGGGCTATGGCTACACCTTC
cdr3_aa: CASSLEQGYGYTF

v_call: TRBV10-3
j_call: TRBJ2-1
clone_size: NA
d_call: NA
cdr3_nt: TGTGCCATAGGGGGAAGTAGCAATGAGCAGTTCTTC
cdr3_aa: CAIGGSSNEQFF

v_call: TRBV7-9
j_call: TRBJ1-5
clone_size: few
d_call: TRBD1
cdr3_nt: TGTGCCAGCAGCCCCGGACAGGGGGGTAATCAGCCCCAGCATTTT
cdr3_aa: CASSPGQGGNQPQHF

v_call: TRBV30
j_call: TRBJ2-3
clone_size: NA
d_call: NA
cdr3_nt: TGTGCCCACGCCATTGGGGGAGGCCCCACAGATACGCAGTATTTT
cdr3_aa: CAHAIGGGPTDTQYF

v_call: TRBV7-9
j_call: TRBJ1-1
clone_size: NA
d_call: NA
cdr3_nt: TGTGCCAGCACTCGGGGGATTAGCACTGAAGCTTTCTTT
cdr3_aa: CASTRGISTEAFF

v_call: TRBV29-1
j_call: TRBJ2-7
clone_size: NA
d_call: NA
cdr3_nt: TGCAGCGTTTACCTCCGGGGGACCCTCTCCTACGAGCAGTACTTC
cdr3_aa: CSVYLRGTLSYEQYF

v_call: TRBV7-9
j_call: TRBJ2-7
clone_size: NA
d_call: TRBD2
cdr3_nt: TGTGCCAGCAGCTCCCTCTCGGGCGGGAGTCCATTTTACGAGCAGTACTTC
cdr3_aa: CASSSLSGGSPFYEQYF

v_call: TRBV5-1
j_call: TRBJ2-7
clone_size: NA
d_call: NA
cdr3_nt: TGCGCCAGCAGCTTCCCCCACGACGACAGGAGCTCCTACGAGCAGTACTTC
cdr3_aa: CASSFPHDDRSSYEQYF

v_call: TRBV5-1
j_call: TRBJ2-7
clone_size: NA
d_call: TRBD1
cdr3_nt: TGCGCCAGCAGCCTAACAGGGGTAAGCTCCTACGAGCAGTACTTC
cdr3_aa: CASSLTGVSSYEQYF

v_call: TRBV28
j_call: TRBJ2-7
clone_size: once
d_call: NA
cdr3_nt: TGTGCCAGCAGTTTTCCCCAGTTGAACGAGCAGTACTTC
cdr3_aa: CASSFPQLNEQYF

v_call: TRBV18
j_call: TRBJ1-1
clone_size: NA
d_call: NA
cdr3_nt: TGTGCCAGCTCACCACTCCGGGATTCGAACACTGAAGCTTTCTTT
cdr3_aa: CASSPLRDSNTEAFF

v_call: TRBV7-9
j_call: TRBJ2-7
clone_size: NA
d_call: NA
cdr3_nt: TGTGCCAGCAGCTCCCGAGGCGGCTCCTACGAGCAGTACTTC
cdr3_aa: CASSSRGGSYEQYF

v_call: TRBV4-2
j_call: TRBJ2-2
clone_size: NA
d_call: TRBD1
cdr3_nt: TGTGCCAGCAGCCAGCCGGGACAGGGAGTCACCGGGGAGCTGTTTTTT
cdr3_aa: CASSQPGQGVTGELFF

v_call: TRBV6-5
j_call: TRBJ2-7
clone_size: once
d_call: NA
cdr3_nt: TGTGCCAGCAGTTACTCTGTCAGGGGGGAGCCCTACGAGCAGTACTTC
cdr3_aa: CASSYSVRGEPYEQYF

v_call: TRBV5-1
j_call: TRBJ2-3
clone_size: few
d_call: TRBD2
cdr3_nt: TGCGCCAGCAGCTTGGGACTAGCGGGGGCCAACCAAGGCACAGATACGCAGTATTTT
cdr3_aa: CASSLGLAGANQGTDTQYF

v_call: TRBV4-1
j_call: TRBJ1-6
clone_size: NA
d_call: NA
cdr3_nt: TGCGCCAGCAGCCAAGGGCAGGGAAGAAATTCACCCCTCCACTTT
cdr3_aa: CASSQGQGRNSPLHF

v_call: TRBV30
j_call: TRBJ2-1
clone_size: few
d_call: NA
cdr3_nt: TGTGCCTGGTCGAGAGGGTTTACCTACAATGAGCAGTTCTTC
cdr3_aa: CAWSRGFTYNEQFF

v_call: TRBV5-4
j_call: TRBJ1-2
clone_size: NA
d_call: NA
cdr3_nt: TGTGCCAGCAGCTGGGAGGACTCCTATGGCTACACCTTC
cdr3_aa: CASSWEDSYGYTF